The rows below give T cell receptor beta chains drawn from one sample of a study of blood T cells in healthy people across ages. One entry per CDR3 protein results from TCRdb running MiXCR on the 5' RACE reads. Here the sample spans approximately 1,000,000 distinct CDR3 sequences, 35% to 40% being singletons. Source material: blood. The source is a man younger than 35 in good health. Both conserved end residues are trimmed from each CDR3. Each record gives: V gene, CDR3 protein.

TRBV12-3/TRBV12-4 | ASSFAGTGGYSNQPQH
TRBV5-1 | ASSYRTRSYNEQY
TRBV10-3 | AIADTNADTQY
TRBV29-1 | SVPSGSEAF
TRBV7-6 | ASSLGPARGEKLF
TRBV29-1 | SVGDRGGEQF
TRBV6-1 | ASRKSGAGELF
TRBV5-1 | ASSLDFQARGYEQY
TRBV6-2/TRBV6-3 | ASRPTRQATNTEAF
TRBV2 | ASSDFSKGATEAF
TRBV12-3/TRBV12-4 | ASTDRTFNEAF
TRBV27 | ASSLGLASYNEQF
TRBV12-3/TRBV12-4 | ASRPTTGGWYEQY
TRBV15 | ATSRDLREETQY
TRBV20-1 | SASEGGTEAF
TRBV27 | ASSWGRLQPQH
TRBV7-2 | ASSYTGIQETQY
TRBV6-2/TRBV6-3 | ASSWGRLDTEAF
TRBV20-1 | SAKLGDNEQY
TRBV2 | ASIRQGVNTEAF
TRBV29-1 | SVEERGDANEKLF
TRBV12-3/TRBV12-4 | ASSFELNTIY
TRBV6-1 | ASNEALSHGYT
TRBV6-5 | ASRRDRDSTNEKLF
TRBV20-1 | SVQGQPNSSGTRLILYNEQF
TRBV19 | ASSTAPGRTQY
TRBV24-1 | ATSGNTDSSYNEQF
TRBV6-2/TRBV6-3 | ASSYPRQGVNQPQH